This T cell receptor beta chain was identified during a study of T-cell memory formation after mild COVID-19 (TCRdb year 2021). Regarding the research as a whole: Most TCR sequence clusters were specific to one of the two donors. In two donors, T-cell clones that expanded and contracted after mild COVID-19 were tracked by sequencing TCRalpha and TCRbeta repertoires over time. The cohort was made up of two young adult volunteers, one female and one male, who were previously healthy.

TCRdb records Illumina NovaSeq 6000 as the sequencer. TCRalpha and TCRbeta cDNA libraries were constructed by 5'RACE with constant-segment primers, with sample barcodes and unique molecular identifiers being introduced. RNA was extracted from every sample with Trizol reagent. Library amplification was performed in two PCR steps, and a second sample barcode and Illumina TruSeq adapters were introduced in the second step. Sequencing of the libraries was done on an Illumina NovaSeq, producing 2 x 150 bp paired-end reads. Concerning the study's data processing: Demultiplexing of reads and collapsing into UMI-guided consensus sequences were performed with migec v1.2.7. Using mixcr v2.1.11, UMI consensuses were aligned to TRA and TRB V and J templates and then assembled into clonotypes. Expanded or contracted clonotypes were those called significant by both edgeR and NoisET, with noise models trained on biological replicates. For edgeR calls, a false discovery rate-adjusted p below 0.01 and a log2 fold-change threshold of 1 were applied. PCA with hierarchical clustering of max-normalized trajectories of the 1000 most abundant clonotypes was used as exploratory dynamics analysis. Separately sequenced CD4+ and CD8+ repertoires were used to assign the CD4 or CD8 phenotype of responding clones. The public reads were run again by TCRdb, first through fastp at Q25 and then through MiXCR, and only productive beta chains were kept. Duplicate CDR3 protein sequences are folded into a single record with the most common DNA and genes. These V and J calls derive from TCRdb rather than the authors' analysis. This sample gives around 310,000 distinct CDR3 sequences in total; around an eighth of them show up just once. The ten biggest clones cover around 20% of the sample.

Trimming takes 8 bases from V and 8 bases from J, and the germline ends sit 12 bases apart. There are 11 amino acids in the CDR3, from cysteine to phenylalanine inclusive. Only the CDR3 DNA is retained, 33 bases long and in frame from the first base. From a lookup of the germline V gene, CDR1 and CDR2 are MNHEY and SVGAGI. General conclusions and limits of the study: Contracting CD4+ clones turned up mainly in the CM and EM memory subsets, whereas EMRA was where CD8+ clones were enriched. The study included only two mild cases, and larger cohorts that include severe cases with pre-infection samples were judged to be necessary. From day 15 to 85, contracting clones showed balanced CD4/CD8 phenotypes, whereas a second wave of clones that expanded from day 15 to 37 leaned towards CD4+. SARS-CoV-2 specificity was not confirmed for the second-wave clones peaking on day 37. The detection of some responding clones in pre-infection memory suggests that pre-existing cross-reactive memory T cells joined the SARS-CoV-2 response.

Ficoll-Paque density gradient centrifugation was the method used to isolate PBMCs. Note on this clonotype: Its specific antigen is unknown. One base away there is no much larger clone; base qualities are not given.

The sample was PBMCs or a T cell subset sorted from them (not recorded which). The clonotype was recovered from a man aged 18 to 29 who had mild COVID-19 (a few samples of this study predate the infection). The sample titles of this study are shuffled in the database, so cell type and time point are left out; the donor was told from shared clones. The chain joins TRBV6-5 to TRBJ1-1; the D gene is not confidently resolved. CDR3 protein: CASWGFGEAFF. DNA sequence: TGTGCCAGCTGGGGATTTGGGGAAGCTTTCTTT.